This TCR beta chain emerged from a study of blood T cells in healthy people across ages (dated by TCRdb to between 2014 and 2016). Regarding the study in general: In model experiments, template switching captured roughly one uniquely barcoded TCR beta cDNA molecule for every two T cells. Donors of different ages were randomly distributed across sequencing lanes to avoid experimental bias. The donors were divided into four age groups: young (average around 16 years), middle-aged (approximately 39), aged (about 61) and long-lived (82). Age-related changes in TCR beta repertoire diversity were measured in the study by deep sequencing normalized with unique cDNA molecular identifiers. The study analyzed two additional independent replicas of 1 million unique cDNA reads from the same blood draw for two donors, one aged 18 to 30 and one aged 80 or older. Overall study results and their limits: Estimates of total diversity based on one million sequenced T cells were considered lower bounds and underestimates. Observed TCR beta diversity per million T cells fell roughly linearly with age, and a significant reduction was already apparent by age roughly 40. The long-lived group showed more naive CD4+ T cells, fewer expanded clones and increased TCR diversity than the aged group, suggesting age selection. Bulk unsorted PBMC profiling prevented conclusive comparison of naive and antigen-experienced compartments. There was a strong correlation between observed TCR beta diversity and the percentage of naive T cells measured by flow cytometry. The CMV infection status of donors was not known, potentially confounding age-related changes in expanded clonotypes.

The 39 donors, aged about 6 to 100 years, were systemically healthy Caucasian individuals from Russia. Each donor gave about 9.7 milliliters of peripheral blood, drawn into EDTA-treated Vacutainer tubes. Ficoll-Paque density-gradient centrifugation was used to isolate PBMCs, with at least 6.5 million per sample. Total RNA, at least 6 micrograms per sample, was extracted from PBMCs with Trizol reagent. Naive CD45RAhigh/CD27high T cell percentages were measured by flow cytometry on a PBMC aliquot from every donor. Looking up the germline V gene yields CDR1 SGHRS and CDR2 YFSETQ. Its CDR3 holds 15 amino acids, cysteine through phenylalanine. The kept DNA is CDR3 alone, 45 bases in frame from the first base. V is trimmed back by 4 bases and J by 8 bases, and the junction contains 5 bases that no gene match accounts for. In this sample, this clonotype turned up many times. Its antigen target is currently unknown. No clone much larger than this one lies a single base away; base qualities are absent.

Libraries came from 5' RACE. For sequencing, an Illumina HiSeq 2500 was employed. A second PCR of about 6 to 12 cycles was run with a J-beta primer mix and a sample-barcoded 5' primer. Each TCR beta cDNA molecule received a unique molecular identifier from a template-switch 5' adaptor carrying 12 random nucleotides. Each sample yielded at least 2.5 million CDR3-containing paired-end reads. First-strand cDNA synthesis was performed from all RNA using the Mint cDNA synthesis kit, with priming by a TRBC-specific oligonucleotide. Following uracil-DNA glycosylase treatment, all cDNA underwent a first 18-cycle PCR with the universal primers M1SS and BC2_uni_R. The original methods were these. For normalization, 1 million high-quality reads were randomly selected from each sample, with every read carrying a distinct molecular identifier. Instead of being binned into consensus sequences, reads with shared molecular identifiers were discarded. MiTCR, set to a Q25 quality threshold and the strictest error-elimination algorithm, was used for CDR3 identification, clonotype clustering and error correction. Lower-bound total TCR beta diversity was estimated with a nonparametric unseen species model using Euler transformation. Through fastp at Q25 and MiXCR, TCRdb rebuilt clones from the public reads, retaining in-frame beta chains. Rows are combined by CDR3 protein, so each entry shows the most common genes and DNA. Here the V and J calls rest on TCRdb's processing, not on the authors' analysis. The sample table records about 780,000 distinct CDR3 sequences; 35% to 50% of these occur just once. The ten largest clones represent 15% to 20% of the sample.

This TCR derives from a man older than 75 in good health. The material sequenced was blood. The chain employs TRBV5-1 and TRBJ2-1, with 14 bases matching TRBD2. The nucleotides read TGCGCCAGCAGCCGACTAGCGGGAGGGCCCCATGAGCAGTTCTTC. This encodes CASSRLAGGPHEQFF.